A single sample is the source of the 14 T cell receptor beta chains below, sequenced in a study of regulatory T cells in long-lasting Graves disease. Indicated time point: persistent/refractory GD, antithyroid drugs over 5 years with positive TRAb. The TCR library was prepared using RNA isolated from PBMCs. To make TCR beta libraries, researchers used iRepertoire HTBI primers and Arm-PCR of CDR3 regions. TCRdb redid the calling of the multiplex PCR reads with MiXCR, one entry per CDR3 protein. The sample has about 460,000 distinct CDR3 sequences, approximately 23% seen once. The input for sequencing was peripheral blood mononuclear cells (PBMCs), taken when the disease was refractory, from a patient treated with antithyroid drugs. The receptors were gathered from a female donor with Graves disease.

Turning to this clonotype: A much larger clone lies one base from this, so it may be a read error. J is TRBJ1-2 and V is TRBV6-5; weak D call: TRBD1 (5 bases). The CDR3 loop spans 14 amino acids. Per the germline V gene, CDR1 is MNHEY and CDR2 is SVGAGI. The CDR3 here is CASSYDARDYGYIF. The CDR3 bases are TGTGCCAGCAGTTACGACGCGCGGGACTATGGCTACATCTTC.

Notes on this clonotype: A far more abundant clone sits one base away, making this likely a read error. The V call is TRBV6-1, the J call TRBJ1-2; 7 bases are shared with TRBD1. The CDR3 is 14 residues long. Trimming removed 5 bases from V and 8 bases from J; junction bases left unmatched: 11. Germline CDR1 reads MNHNS; CDR2 reads SASEGT. The CDR3: CASSRGRGKSGYTF. As DNA, the CDR3 is TGTGCCAGCAGTAGGGGCAGGGGGAAGTCCGGCTACACCTTC.

This clonotype has only a few counts. The V gene is TRBV5-6, the J gene TRBJ2-7; TRBD1 aligns across 9 bases. The CDR3 sequence is 15 residues long. The ends lost 1 base at V and 5 bases at J; junction bases unmatched: 7. Germline CDR1 SGHDT, CDR2 YYEEEE. Here the CDR3 DNA reads TGTGCCAGCAGCTTGAGGGACAGGGACATCGACGAGCAGTACTTC. Protein sequence: CASSLRDRDIDEQYF.

The sample holds a few counts of this clonotype. The CDR3 bases are TGTGCCAGCAGTTCCCCAGGGCAAGAGACCCAGTACTTC. Its translation: CASSSPGQETQYF. The chain employs TRBV6-2 or TRBV6-3 and TRBJ2-5; D perhaps matches TRBD1 (5 bases). Germline CDR1 MNHEY, CDR2 SVGEGT. The CDR3 totals 13 residues. Trimming removed 4 bases from V and 2 bases from J, with 8 bases in between.

The J gene is TRBJ2-2, the V gene TRBV7-9; D is perhaps TRBD1 (6 bases). Germline CDR1 is SEHNR and CDR2 is FQNEAQ (reference sequence). The CDR3 covers 13 residues. The V end was cut by 4 bases, the J end by 8 bases, with 11 bases between. The CDR3 DNA follows: TGTGCCAGCAGCTCCGGACAGTTAGGGGAGCTGTTTTTT. It encodes CASSSGQLGELFF. The full variable domain, its missing parts supplied by reference TRBV7-9 and TRBJ2-2, is DTGVSQNPRHKITKRGQNVTFRCDPISEHNRLYWYRQTLGQGPEFLTYFQNEAQLEKSRLLSDRFSAERPKGSFSTLEIQRTEQGDSAMYLCASSSGQLGELFFGEGSRLTVL.

This clonotype was found a few times. The chain uses TRBV7-2 and TRBJ1-2; D gene unclear. Per germline, CDR1 SGHTA and CDR2 FQGNSA. The CDR3 consists of 12 residues. Trimming pared 3 bases from V and 7 bases from J, leaving 9 bases between. CDR3 amino acids: CASSFRSVGYTF. In DNA form, the CDR3 reads TGTGCCAGCAGCTTCAGAAGTGTTGGCTACACCTTC. Supplemented by reference TRBV7-2 and TRBJ1-2, the full variable domain reads GAGVSQSPSNKVTEKGKDVELRCDPISGHTALYWYRQSLGQGLEFLIYFQGNSAPDKSGLPSDRFSAERTGGSVSTLTIQRTQQEDSAVYLCASSFRSVGYTFGSGTRLTVV.

The V and J genes are TRBV30 and TRBJ2-5; TRBD2 aligns across 10 bases. The junction had 7 bases not matched to a gene; V was cut back by 6 bases and J by 3 bases. Germline CDR1 and CDR2: GTSNPN and SVGIG (reference sequence). CDR3 length: 14 amino acids. DNA for the CDR3: TGTGCCTGCCGGAGAGCGGGGGGGGAAGAGACCCAGTACTTC. Residues: CACRRAGGEETQYF.

This sequence joins TRBV13 and TRBJ2-7; weak D call: TRBD1 (6 bases). This CDR3 comprises 14 residues. Trimming took 5 bases from V and 4 from J, leaving 15 bases between them. Germline V gene sequence: CDR1 PRHDT, CDR2 FYEKMQ (reference sequence). CDR3 protein: CASSARTESYEQYF. As DNA, the CDR3 is TGTGCCAGCAGCGCCCGGACAGAATCTTACGAGCAGTACTTC.

As for this clonotype: This may come from a read error, since a much larger clone is one base off. Since the CDR3 does not end with the conserved phenylalanine or tryptophan, this likely comes from a read error. This sequence joins TRBV12-3 or TRBV12-4 and TRBJ1-6, with 9 bases aligning to TRBD1. The length of the CDR3 is 16 residues. J gave up 3 bases and V 5 bases, and 5 bases lay outside the gene matches. CDR3 region: CASSPGTGIYNSPLHI. As DNA, the CDR3 is TGTGCCAGCAGTCCGGGGACAGGGATCTATAATTCACCCCTCCACATT.

This clonotype was observed a handful of times. This chain links TRBV9 with TRBJ1-2, with D perhaps matching TRBD1 (5 bases). The CDR3 consists of 16 residues. The germline V gene has CDR1 SGDLS and CDR2 YYNGEE. The V end lost 0 bases, the J end lost 0 bases, and 12 bases lay between the germline ends. The CDR3 loop reads CASSVGGGRSNYGYTF. The CDR3 DNA reads TGTGCCAGCAGCGTAGGGGGGGGGAGATCTAACTATGGCTACACCTTC. The whole variable domain, filled in from reference TRBV9 and TRBJ1-2, reads DSGVTQTPKHLITATGQRVTLRCSPRSGDLSVYWYQQSLDQGLQFLIQYYNGEERAKGNILERFSAQQFPDLHSELNLSSLELGDSALYFCASSVGGGRSNYGYTFGSGTRLTVV.

The chain carries TRBV7-3 and TRBJ2-7, with 9 bases that match TRBD2. Trimming cost V 2 bases and J 3 bases; bases outside gene matches: 5. The CDR3 runs 15 residues. Looked up from germline, CDR1 is SGHTA and CDR2 is FQGTGA. The CDR3 here is CASSLERREGYEQYF. The CDR3 DNA is TGTGCCAGCAGCTTAGAACGGCGGGAGGGCTACGAGCAGTACTTC.

Worth noting for this clonotype: Likely a read error: the CDR3 ends without its conserved phenylalanine or tryptophan. V is TRBV28 and J is TRBJ1-5; D is unclear. V was shortened by 5 bases and J by 5 bases, with 4 bases between the two germline ends. Germline assignment: CDR1 MDHEN and CDR2 SYDVKM. The CDR3 loop spans 11 amino acids. CDR3: CASSPHQPQHL. DNA for the CDR3: TGTGCCAGCAGTCCTCATCAGCCCCAGCATCTT.

The table lists this clonotype with a few counts. The V and J genes are TRBV7-2 and TRBJ2-7; a possible D gene is TRBD1 (5 bases). CDR1 SGHTA and CDR2 FQGNSA come from the germline V gene. V was clipped by 4 bases and J by 2 bases, with 18 bases between them. The CDR3 loop spans 16 amino acids. CDR3 nucleotides: TGTGCCAGCAGCTCATTAACCAGACAGTCTCCCTACGAGCAGTACTTC. Its protein is CASSSLTRQSPYEQYF.

This clonotype was counted only a few times. The chain employs TRBV7-8 and TRBJ1-6; a possible D gene is TRBD1 (6 bases). The V gene lost 0 bases and the J gene lost 7 bases, with 10 bases spanning the gap. Per germline, CDR1 SGHVS and CDR2 FQNEAQ. The CDR3 has 15 residues. The CDR3 nucleotides read TGTGCCAGCAGCTTAGCGGGGGGCCAAAATTCACCCCTCCACTTT. Its protein product is CASSLAGGQNSPLHF. Complete variable domain (other parts from reference TRBV7-8 and TRBJ1-6): GAGVSQSPRYKVAKRGQDVALRCDPISGHVSLFWYQQALGQGPEFLTYFQNEAQLDKSGLPSDRFFAERPEGSVSTLKIQRTQQEDSAVYLCASSLAGGQNSPLHFGNGTRLTVT.